Described below is a single TCR beta chain sequence and its context. Its cognate antigen is unknown. This entry comes from a study of early T cells in non-severe SARS-CoV-2 infection. On the study more broadly: Chains from this unsorted whole-blood bulk RNA could not be paired.

Overall study results and limits: Comparison of clonotypes with VDJdb favored anti-spike CD8 responses while missing private and CD4 specificities.

Separate cDNA molecules each had unique molecular identifiers attached to them. Using its own MiXCR run on the 5' RACE reads, TCRdb lists one record per CDR3 protein. The table records tens of thousands of distinct CDR3 sequences, about 6.7% of them present only once. The CDR3 contains 14 residues. From germline, CDR1 is MNHEY and CDR2 SVGAGI. Trimming removed 5 bases from V and 4 bases from J, with 14 bases in between. This receptor was taken from an adult who was a healthcare worker with PCR-confirmed SARS-CoV-2 infection or an uninfected control (not recorded which). The sequencing sample was made of whole blood. The chain combines TRBV6-5 with TRBJ1-2; D is perhaps TRBD1 (6 bases). CDR3 amino acids: CASSRQAIIYGYTF. CDR3 nucleotide sequence: TGTGCCAGCAGTCGACAGGCGATTATCTATGGCTACACCTTC.